The 25 T cell receptor beta chains in this list originate from one sample, sequenced in a study of tumour-infiltrating T cells in Burkitt lymphoma. The protocol was immunoSEQ multiplex PCR, while the TCRdb copy is restricted to in-frame clones and leaves out a portion. The sample holds roughly 1,800 clones, roughly 12% seen once. The specimen was tumor tissue. The source is a human donor with Burkitt lymphoma.

This clone was found a few times. The V and J genes are TRBV7-2 and TRBJ1-6; no clear D gene. CDR1 and CDR2 (germline): SGHTA, FQGNSA. This CDR3 contains 14 residues. Trimming cost V 1 base and J 10 bases, with 11 bases left between them. In DNA, the CDR3 is TGTGCCAGCAGCTTAGGTAGACTTGGATCACCCCTCCACTTT. It translates to CASSLGRLGSPLHF.

Only a few counts were recorded for this clone. The chain carries TRBV28 and TRBJ2-2; D might be TRBD2 (5 bases). The CDR3 is made up of 15 amino acids. The germline V gene encodes CDR1 MDHEN and CDR2 SYDVKM. Trimming removed 4 bases at V and 0 bases at J, with 9 bases between. Here the CDR3 DNA reads TGTGCCAGCAGTTCGGGGTTCGCGAACACCGGGGAGCTGTTTTTT. Translating it yields CASSSGFANTGELFF.

V and J are TRBV6-5 and TRBJ1-5; TRBD1 agrees at 7 bases. The CDR3 is made up of 14 amino acids. After removal of 6 bases from V and 3 bases from J, the junction contained 5 bases not matched to a gene. Germline CDR1 MNHEY, CDR2 SVGAGI. The CDR3 region is CASRNRGDNQPQHF. As DNA, the CDR3 is TGTGCCAGCAGAAACAGGGGCGACAATCAGCCCCAGCATTTT.

This clone was observed a handful of times. The genes are TRBV6-5 and TRBJ2-1; 12 nucleotides agree with TRBD2. CDR1 and CDR2 from the germline V gene are MNHEY and SVGAGI. This CDR3 contains 15 residues. After removal of 2 bases from V and 14 bases from J, the junction contained 10 bases not matched to a gene. CDR3 DNA: TGTGCCAGCAGTTACGCGTCTAGCGGGGGGGCCTTGGAGTTCTTC. It encodes CASSYASSGGALEFF.

The chain joins TRBV7-6 to TRBJ2-1; D ambiguous. In germline, CDR1 is SGHVS, CDR2 FNYEAQ. The CDR3 extends over 16 amino acids. The V end was cut by 2 bases, the J end by 4 bases, with 15 bases between. CDR3 sequence: CASSLTDPDVYNEQFF. The CDR3 DNA sequence: TGTGCCAGCAGCTTAACGGATCCTGACGTTTACAATGAGCAGTTCTTC.

V usage is TRBV4-3 and J usage is TRBJ1-6; TRBD1 matches 8 bases. Germline V gene sequence: CDR1 LGHNA, CDR2 YSLEER. With 4 bases clipped from V and 0 bases from J, the junction kept 8 bases outside the gene matches. The CDR3 totals 18 residues. CDR3 sequence reads: CASSLGTGLSSYNSPLHF. CDR3 nucleotide sequence: TGCGCCAGCAGCCTAGGGACAGGCCTAAGCTCCTATAATTCACCCCTCCACTTT.

The chain couples TRBV11-2 to TRBJ1-1; TRBD1 agrees at 10 bases. The CDR3 covers 17 residues. Germline CDR1 and CDR2: SGHAT and FQNNGV. V shed 5 bases and J 4 bases; nucleotides not matched to a gene: 13. DNA for the CDR3: TGTGCCAGCAGCGTACGGGATGGTTGGGACAGGGGCACTGAAGCTTTCTTT. Residues: CASSVRDGWDRGTEAFF.

The rearrangement uses TRBV6-1 and TRBJ1-1; D is uncertain. Germline V CDR1 and CDR2: MNHNS, SASEGT. Trimming removed 4 bases at V and 4 bases at J, with 13 bases between. The CDR3 has 14 amino acids. The CDR3 region has the DNA TGTGCCAGCAGTGTAGAGATCAGCGGCACTGAAGCTTTCTTT. Translation: CASSVEISGTEAFF.

This clone was seen a handful of times. The chain uses TRBV19 and TRBJ1-6; TRBD1 matches 8 bases. V shed 7 bases and J 7 bases; nucleotides not matched to a gene: 12. The CDR3 covers 16 residues. Germline CDR1 reads LNHDA; CDR2 reads SQIVND (reference sequence). The CDR3, as DNA: TGTGCCAGTACTCTAGCTCGGACAGGGTGGAATTCACCCCTCCACTTT. It codes for CASTLARTGWNSPLHF.

This clone was counted a few times. V and J are TRBV4-1 and TRBJ1-2; the D gene is possibly TRBD1 (6 bases). Per the germline V gene, CDR1 is MGHRA and CDR2 is YSYEKL. Deletions cut 1 base from V and 5 bases from J, with 14 bases between. The CDR3 runs to 15 residues. CDR3 nucleotide sequence: TGCGCCAGCAGCCAAGTCAACAGCCAGGGGTATGGCTACACCTTC. As protein: CASSQVNSQGYGYTF.

There are a few counts of this clone. V usage is TRBV5-6 and J usage is TRBJ2-3, with TRBD2 matching 9 bases. The V and J ends lost 0 bases and 1 base, in that order; junction bases with no gene match: 0. CDR1 and CDR2 from the germline V gene are SGHDT and YYEEEE. The CDR3 totals 15 residues. Written as DNA, the CDR3 is TGTGCCAGCAGCTTGGGACTAGCGGGCACAGATACGCAGTATTTT. Protein: CASSLGLAGTDTQYF.

The chain links TRBV5-4 to TRBJ2-4; no clear D gene. The V gene's germline CDR1 is SGHNT and CDR2 YYREEE (reference sequence). The length of the CDR3 is 15 residues. Trimming pared 5 bases from V and 1 base from J, leaving 13 bases between. CDR3 in amino acids: CASRSGVQAKNIQYF. CDR3 coding DNA: TGTGCCAGCAGGTCTGGCGTGCAGGCCAAAAACATTCAGTACTTC.

The V and J genes are TRBV19 and TRBJ1-3; D perhaps matches TRBD1 (5 bases). CDR1 and CDR2 from the germline V gene are LNHDA and SQIVND (reference sequence). This CDR3 contains 14 residues. V shed 4 bases and J shed 1 base, with 8 bases lying between them. CDR3 amino acids: CASSRGGSGNTIYF. The DNA of the CDR3 is TGTGCCAGTAGTAGGGGGGGATCTGGAAACACCATATATTTT.

This clone turned up a few times. The chain combines TRBV12-5 with TRBJ2-1; 9 positions agree with TRBD1. Germline values: CDR1 LGHNT, CDR2 FRNRAP. J gave up 7 bases and V 4 bases, and 23 bases lay outside the gene matches. This CDR3 contains 20 residues. CDR3 nucleotides: TGTGCTAGTGGTTCCGCAATGGGACAGGGTAGGGTCGTTACAGGGAATGAGCAGTTCTTC. Translation gives CASGSAMGQGRVVTGNEQFF.

This chain connects TRBV7-9 to TRBJ2-5, with TRBD2 as a possible D gene (5 bases). The V gene's germline CDR1 is SEHNR and CDR2 FQNEAQ (reference sequence). This CDR3 region has 13 residues. V lost 2 bases, J lost 9 bases, and 13 bases lay in between. CDR3 in DNA: TGTGCCAGCAGCTTATCCCGGACTCGGGCCCAGTACTTC. It translates to CASSLSRTRAQYF. Complete variable domain (other parts from reference TRBV7-9 and TRBJ2-5): DTGVSQNPRHKITKRGQNVTFRCDPISEHNRLYWYRQTLGQGPEFLTYFQNEAQLEKSRLLSDRFSAERPKGSFSTLEIQRTEQGDSAMYLCASSLSRTRAQYFGPGTRLLVL.

The chain has TRBV5-1 and TRBJ2-5; TRBD2 agrees at 9 bases. Germline-derived CDR1 and CDR2 are SGHRS and YFSETQ. CDR3 length equals 16 residues. After removal of 4 bases from V and 5 bases from J, the junction contained 12 bases not matched to a gene. For the CDR3, the DNA is TGCGCCAGCAGCAATTACCCGGGACTAGCTGGGGAGACCCAGTACTTC. Encoded protein: CASSNYPGLAGETQYF.

This clone was seen only a few times. J is TRBJ1-5 and V is TRBV19; tentatively, D is TRBD1 (6 bases). Germline-derived CDR1 and CDR2 are LNHDA and SQIVND (reference sequence). V dropped 5 bases and J dropped 9 bases, with 20 bases sitting between them. This CDR3 is built from 15 residues. CDR3 residues: CASSSTGTGQWPQHF. As DNA, the CDR3 is TGTGCCAGTAGTTCCACAGGGACCGGGCAATGGCCCCAGCATTTT.

This clone appeared a few times. This same CDR3 is encoded by further DNA sequences in the sample. The V and J genes are TRBV4-2 and TRBJ2-5; 8 nucleotides agree with TRBD2. The CDR3 length is 18 residues. The germline V gene encodes CDR1 LGHNA and CDR2 YNFKEQ. Losses at the gene ends were 1 base for V and 5 bases for J; bases not matched to a gene: 15. For the CDR3, the DNA is TGTGCCAGCAGCCAAGGGGGAAGGGCTAGCGGGCGAGGGGAGACCCAGTACTTC. As protein: CASSQGGRASGRGETQYF.

This clone turned up a few times. The chain recombines TRBV27 with TRBJ1-2, with D possibly being TRBD1 (6 bases). The V gene's germline CDR1 is MNHEY and CDR2 SMNVEV (reference sequence). The V end lost 5 bases, the J end lost 0 bases, and 10 bases lay between the germline ends. CDR3 length: 14 residues. For the CDR3, the DNA is TGTGCCAGCAGTGCGGACAGTACTAACTATGGCTACACCTTC. This gives the protein CASSADSTNYGYTF.

This clone was recorded a few times. Other DNA sequences in this specimen translate into the identical CDR3. The rearrangement joins TRBV2 to TRBJ2-7; TRBD1 might be the D (5 bases). This CDR3 has 15 residues. Trimming took off 8 bases at V and 4 bases at J, with 21 bases between the two ends. Germline CDR1 and CDR2: SNHLY and FYNNEI. CDR3 in amino acids: CASRTIRAASYEQYF. CDR3 in DNA: TGTGCCAGCCGGACAATACGCGCAGCTTCTTACGAGCAGTACTTC. Drawing the rest from reference TRBV2 and TRBJ2-7, the complete variable domain is EPEVTQTPSHQVTQMGQEVILRCVPISNHLYFYWYRQILGQKVEFLVSFYNNEISEKSEIFDDQFSVERPDGSNFTLKIRSTKLEDSAMYFCASRTIRAASYEQYFGPGTRLTVT.

The sample holds a few counts of this clone. V gene TRBV4-2 combines with J gene TRBJ1-1; weak D call: TRBD1 (6 bases). Germline V gene sequence: CDR1 LGHNA, CDR2 YNFKEQ. This CDR3 has 14 residues. V lost 0 bases and J 4 bases, leaving 9 bases between the germline ends. The DNA of the CDR3 is TGTGCCAGCAGCCAAGATACAGGGTTCACTGAAGCTTTCTTT. Amino acid sequence: CASSQDTGFTEAFF.

The V gene is TRBV14, the J gene TRBJ1-2; 7 bases align to TRBD1. The germline CDR1 and CDR2 sequences are SGHDN and FVKESK. This CDR3 contains 16 residues. The trim removed 0 bases at V and 2 bases at J, leaving 6 bases unmatched. In DNA form, the CDR3 reads TGTGCCAGCAGCCAAGATAGAGGACAGGAAAACTATGGCTACACCTTC. It encodes CASSQDRGQENYGYTF.

The V and J genes are TRBV28 and TRBJ2-1; no reliable D call. The germline V gene encodes CDR1 MDHEN and CDR2 SYDVKM. Trimming took off 3 bases at V and 2 bases at J, with 8 bases between the two ends. There are 14 residues in the CDR3. The DNA for the CDR3 is TGTGCCAGCAGTTTCGAGCGAACCTACAATGAGCAGTTCTTC. The encoded protein is CASSFERTYNEQFF.

Only a few counts were recorded for this clone. Other DNA variants within this sample encode the same CDR3. As DNA, the CDR3 is TGTGCCAGCAGCCAAGTGGGCAGGGAGAACACTGAAGCTTTCTTT. It encodes CASSQVGRENTEAFF. The rearrangement links TRBV4-2 to TRBJ1-1; D possibly corresponds to TRBD1 (5 bases). Per the germline V gene, CDR1 is LGHNA and CDR2 is YNFKEQ. CDR3 length equals 15 residues. V lost 1 base to trimming and J lost 1 base, with 10 bases between them.

This chain joins TRBV5-1 and TRBJ1-5, with D unclear. The CDR3 is made up of 10 amino acids. V was shortened by 4 bases and J by 11 bases, with 7 bases between the two germline ends. Germline-derived CDR1 and CDR2 are SGHRS and YFSETQ. CDR3 sequence reads: CASSLETQHF. DNA of the CDR3: TGCGCCAGCAGCCTGGAAACCCAGCATTTT.